Shown below are 17 T cell receptor beta chains from a single sample sequenced in a study of CXCR3-negative and CXCR3-positive naive CD8 T cells. Broader study findings: Naive CXCR3-positive cells had TRB CDR3s more hydrophobic than those of CXCR3-negative naive cells.

The antigens these receptors bind are not known. Carrying UMI labels, the TRB cDNA libraries were prepared through 5' RACE. Reprocessing the 5' RACE reads, TCRdb reports a single entry for every CDR3 protein and omits DNA. The sample's table shows 150,000 or so distinct CDR3 sequences. The sequenced material came from naive CXCR3+ CD8+ T cells from blood. Subset described: CD45RO-CCR7+CD27+CD95- naive CD8+ T cells expressing CXCR3 (TNR3+). These receptors originate from a human donor in good health. Some clones in this sample may be carry-over from other donors' samples.

The genes are TRBV27 and TRBJ1-2; TCRdb designates TRBD1, a call that cannot be tested without DNA. This CDR3 is 15 amino acids long. In germline, CDR1 is MNHEY, CDR2 SMNVEV (reference sequence). The CDR3 loop is CASSPGTTLIDGYTF.

V and J are TRBV4-2 and TRBJ2-2; TCRdb indicates TRBD2, and absent DNA this call remains unverified. In germline, CDR1 is LGHNA, CDR2 YNFKEQ. This CDR3 is 20 amino acids long. CDR3 loop: CASSQVPLAGGLGNTGELFF.

V and J are TRBV29-1 and TRBJ1-5. From germline, CDR1 is SQVTM and CDR2 ANQGSEA. This CDR3 spans 13 amino acids. The CDR3 loop is CSVAEGYNQPQHF.

The rearrangement links TRBV3-1 to TRBJ2-3; the D gene TCRdb calls, TRBD1, cannot be checked with no DNA. Germline V lookup: CDR1 LGHDT, CDR2 YNNKEL (reference sequence). This CDR3 has 17 residues. The CDR3 here is CATDPGRGLDGTDTQYF.

The V call is TRBV7-9, the J call TRBJ1-2. The germline CDR1 and CDR2 sequences are SEHNR and FQNEAQ (reference sequence). The CDR3 is 14 residues long. This chain's CDR3 is CASSLGSAHYGYTF.

The chain has TRBV15 and TRBJ2-7. CDR3 length equals 12 residues. Per germline, CDR1 LNHNV and CDR2 YYDKDF (reference sequence). CDR3 loop: CATSRVGTEQYF.

This chain links TRBV4-1 with TRBJ2-7; TCRdb selects TRBD1, and the lack of DNA leaves this call unchecked. Germline CDR1 is MGHRA and CDR2 is YSYEKL. This CDR3 contains 14 residues. The CDR3 here is CASSQVGALNEQYF.

V is TRBV20-1 and J is TRBJ2-7; TCRdb indicates TRBD1, and absent DNA this call remains unverified. The length of the CDR3 is 14 residues. The germline V gene has CDR1 DFQATT and CDR2 SNEGSKA (reference sequence). The CDR3: CSASAVGQAYEQYF.

The chain is built from TRBV7-9 and TRBJ1-1. This CDR3 is built from 18 residues. Germline V gene sequence: CDR1 SEHNR, CDR2 FQNEAQ (reference sequence). CDR3 sequence: CASSFLSPSGKRNTEAFF.

The chain combines TRBV5-1 with TRBJ2-3. Germline V gene sequence: CDR1 SGHRS, CDR2 YFSETQ. The CDR3 is made up of 15 amino acids. The CDR3 loop reads CASSLAGGFADTQYF.

The V gene is TRBV28, the J gene TRBJ2-1; the D call from TCRdb, TRBD1, cannot be confirmed without DNA. This CDR3 has 15 amino acids. Germline V gene lookup returns CDR1 MDHEN and CDR2 SYDVKM. The CDR3 here is CASSQDPGTVNEQFF.

The gene calls are TRBV19 and TRBJ2-1; lacking DNA, the TRBD1 call made by TCRdb goes unchecked. The CDR3 has 16 residues. Germline values: CDR1 LNHDA, CDR2 SQIVND (reference sequence). CDR3: CASSRTGGRFDNEQFF.

The genes are TRBV15 and TRBJ2-5; no DNA is available, so the TRBD2 call from TCRdb remains unchecked. The CDR3 runs 13 residues. Germline V CDR1 and CDR2: LNHNV, YYDKDF (reference sequence). CDR3 amino acids: CATSGRAQETQYF.

V is TRBV4-1 and J is TRBJ2-7; TCRdb's assignment of TRBD1 cannot be checked, as there is no DNA. This CDR3 region has 14 residues. CDR1 is MGHRA, CDR2 YSYEKL, per germline. This chain's CDR3 is CASSYSRVGYEQYF.

This rearrangement joins TRBV5-1 to TRBJ2-7. CDR3 length equals 14 residues. Germline V gene lookup returns CDR1 SGHRS and CDR2 YFSETQ. CDR3: CASSYGSGSYEQYF. Full variable domain (remainder filled in from reference TRBV5-1 and TRBJ2-7): KAGVTQTPRYLIKTRGQQVTLSCSPISGHRSVSWYQQTPGQGLQFLFEYFSETQRNKGNFPGRFSGRQFSNSRSEMNVSTLELGDSALYLCASSYGSGSYEQYFGPGTRLTVT.

The chain is built from TRBV4-2 and TRBJ2-7; the TRBD2 assignment by TCRdb is unverifiable without DNA. The V gene's germline CDR1 is LGHNA and CDR2 YNFKEQ. The CDR3 length is 16 residues. The CDR3 sequence is CASSQEELAGGYEQYF.

V usage is TRBV28 and J usage is TRBJ2-7; TCRdb designates TRBD2, a call that cannot be tested without DNA. This CDR3 comprises 18 residues. Germline V gene lookup returns CDR1 MDHEN and CDR2 SYDVKM. CDR3 amino acids: CASSLWYDSGRAEYEQYF.